These 23 T cell receptor beta chains originate from one sample sequenced in a study of somatic mutations in cytotoxic T cells in rheumatoid arthritis. The table came from immunoSEQ multiplex PCR; TCRdb's copy has only in-frame clones and leaves some out. The data hold about 19,000 clones, with roughly 82% observed a single time. Sample: CD8+ T cells sorted from blood. Every receptor here comes from a woman between 45 and 60 years old in good health.

This clone is a singleton in its sample. This chain's CDR3 is CASSLGGIEQFF. In DNA form, the CDR3 reads TGTGCCAGCAGCTTAGGCGGTATTGAGCAGTTCTTC. The V and J genes are TRBV13 and TRBJ2-1, with D unclear. The CDR3 is made up of 12 amino acids. Trimming cost V 0 bases and J 9 bases, with 6 bases left between them. The V gene's germline CDR1 is PRHDT and CDR2 FYEKMQ (reference sequence).

The chain joins TRBV7-9 to TRBJ2-5, with TRBD2 identical over 8 bases. The CDR3 totals 14 residues. Germline V CDR1 and CDR2: SEHNR, FQNEAQ (reference sequence). J lost 3 bases, V lost 1 base, and 1 base had no gene match. The CDR3 loop is CASSLGTSKETQYF. Here the CDR3 DNA reads TGTGCCAGCAGCTTAGGGACTAGCAAAGAGACCCAGTACTTC. Combining the CDR3 with reference TRBV7-9 and TRBJ2-5 gives the whole variable domain DTGVSQNPRHKITKRGQNVTFRCDPISEHNRLYWYRQTLGQGPEFLTYFQNEAQLEKSRLLSDRFSAERPKGSFSTLEIQRTEQGDSAMYLCASSLGTSKETQYFGPGTRLLVL.

The chain uses TRBV25-1 and TRBJ1-4; D gene unclear. The CDR3 extends over 17 amino acids. V lost 3 bases to trimming and J lost 0 bases, with 14 bases between them. Germline assignment: CDR1 MGHDK and CDR2 SYGVNS. The CDR3 sequence: CASSDGLGFSTNEKLFF. In nucleotides, the CDR3 is TGTGCCAGCAGTGATGGCCTTGGGTTCTCAACTAATGAAAAACTGTTTTTT.

V is TRBV28 and J is TRBJ1-2, with a tentative D call TRBD1 (6 bases). The germline gives CDR1 MDHEN, CDR2 SYDVKM. Trimming pared 5 bases from V and 8 bases from J, leaving 21 bases between. This CDR3 contains 15 residues. The CDR3, as DNA: TGTGCCAGCAGTACCCTCGTAGCCCCAGGGGAGGGCTACACCTTC. Protein sequence: CASSTLVAPGEGYTF.

The V call is TRBV7-8, the J call TRBJ2-3; TRBD1 is a possible D gene (5 bases). Trimming stripped 4 bases from V and 5 bases from J, with 7 bases between. Germline V gene data show CDR1 as SGHVS and CDR2 as FQNEAQ. The CDR3 contains 12 residues. The CDR3 bases are TGTGCCAGCAGCTCAGACAGAGATACGCAGTATTTT. Its translation is CASSSDRDTQYF.

The chain carries TRBV15 and TRBJ2-3, with a possible D match to TRBD1 (6 bases). Per germline, CDR1 LNHNV and CDR2 YYDKDF (reference sequence). The V end lost 3 bases, the J end lost 2 bases, and 9 bases lay between the germline ends. The CDR3 loop spans 14 amino acids. The CDR3 here is CATSRDRFTDTQYF. The CDR3 DNA sequence: TGTGCCACCAGCAGGGACAGATTCACAGATACGCAGTATTTT.

This rearrangement joins TRBV14 to TRBJ2-1, with D perhaps TRBD2 (6 bases). The V end lost 5 bases, the J end lost 6 bases, and 14 bases lay between the germline ends. Germline values: CDR1 SGHDN, CDR2 FVKESK. This CDR3 spans 14 amino acids. The CDR3 spells CASSGFGRSNEQFF. In DNA form, the CDR3 reads TGTGCCAGCAGCGGTTTCGGGAGAAGCAATGAGCAGTTCTTC.

Here the CDR3 DNA reads TGCGCCAGCAGCCGAGCCCAAACGGGGGGCCTGTACAATGAGCAGTTCTTC. The encoded protein is CASSRAQTGGLYNEQFF. This rearrangement joins TRBV4-3 to TRBJ2-1; weak D call: TRBD2 (7 bases). V gave up 4 bases and J gave up 4 bases, with 20 bases separating them. Germline loops: CDR1 LGHNA, CDR2 YSLEER. This CDR3 has 17 residues.

The rearrangement joins TRBV6-1 to TRBJ2-5; D gene unclear. The CDR3 has 17 amino acids. Trimming took off 1 base at V and 0 bases at J, with 15 bases between the two ends. In germline, CDR1 is MNHNS, CDR2 SASEGT. This chain's CDR3 is CASSEGYQRTYQETQYF. The CDR3 nucleotides are TGTGCCAGCAGTGAAGGATATCAGCGAACGTACCAAGAGACCCAGTACTTC.

J is TRBJ2-7 and V is TRBV6-7; D ambiguous. TRBV6-7 counts as an open reading frame of uncertain function. The CDR3 totals 13 residues. V shed 6 bases and J shed 5 bases, with 14 bases lying between them. In DNA, the CDR3 is TGTGCCAGCAGCCCGCTTCATGCCCACGAGCAGTACTTC. Translating gives CASSPLHAHEQYF.

This chain joins TRBV19 and TRBJ2-4; possible D gene TRBD2, 5 bases. Germline CDR1 is LNHDA and CDR2 is SQIVND (reference sequence). This CDR3 has 14 residues. V lost 7 bases and J lost 8, with 18 bases in between. This chain's CDR3 is CASTPAARGDIQYF. CDR3 bases: TGTGCCAGTACACCAGCGGCCCGTGGGGACATTCAGTACTTC. The full variable domain, its missing parts supplied by reference TRBV19 and TRBJ2-4, is DGGITQSPKYLFRKEGQNVTLSCEQNLNHDAMYWYRQDPGQGLRLIYYSQIVNDFQKGDIAEGYSVSREKKESFPLTVTSAQKNPTAFYLCASTPAARGDIQYFGAGTRLSVL.

The genes are TRBV2 and TRBJ2-1, with D possibly matching TRBD2 (6 bases). CDR3 size: 15 residues. Germline CDR1 and CDR2: SNHLY and FYNNEI. Trimming cost V 6 bases and J 7 bases, with 19 bases left between them. CDR3 residues: CASSIDFGGPNEQFF. CDR3 coding DNA: TGTGCCAGCAGCATAGACTTCGGGGGACCGAATGAGCAGTTCTTC.

This clone occurred once. This chain joins TRBV5-4 and TRBJ2-1; the D gene is possibly TRBD2 (6 bases). This CDR3 has 13 residues. Germline-derived CDR1 and CDR2 are SGHNT and YYREEE (reference sequence). With 0 bases removed from V and 8 bases from J, the gap between germline ends came to 9 bases. The CDR3 spells CASSLDPGDEQFF. For the CDR3, the DNA is TGTGCCAGCAGCTTGGACCCGGGGGATGAGCAGTTCTTC. The full variable domain, rest sourced from reference TRBV5-4 and TRBJ2-1, is ETGVTQSPTHLIKTRGQQVTLRCSSQSGHNTVSWYQQALGQGPQFIFQYYREEENGRGNFPPRFSGLQFPNYSSELNVNALELDDSALYLCASSLDPGDEQFFGPGTRLTVL.

The J gene is TRBJ2-7, the V gene TRBV27; 9 bases line up with TRBD1. V lost 3 bases and J lost 4; bases outside the gene matches: 4. The CDR3 has 14 residues. Germline CDR1 is MNHEY and CDR2 is SMNVEV (reference sequence). The CDR3 nucleotides read TGTGCCAGCAGTTTCGGGACAGGGTATTACGAGCAGTACTTC. Amino acids: CASSFGTGYYEQYF.

The chain has TRBV5-6 and TRBJ2-3; the D is unclear. The V gene's germline CDR1 is SGHDT and CDR2 YYEEEE. V was pared by 3 bases and J by 4 bases, with 18 bases between. This CDR3 has 16 amino acids. CDR3 in DNA: TGTGCCAGCAGCTCGGCCGTAGGCGTTGGCGCAGATACGCAGTATTTT. As protein: CASSSAVGVGADTQYF.

The chain recombines TRBV28 with TRBJ2-4; perhaps TRBD2 as D (5 bases). Germline V gene data show CDR1 as MDHEN and CDR2 as SYDVKM. CDR3 size: 13 residues. The ends were cut back, 7 bases at V and 7 bases at J, with 14 bases in the middle. The CDR3 loop is CASIGLSGNIQYF. The CDR3 DNA follows: TGTGCCAGCATTGGCCTTTCGGGGAACATTCAGTACTTC.

This clone appeared a single time. CDR3 bases: TGTGCCAGCAGTGAACCCCCGGTGAAACTAGCGGGAGTGTACGAGCAGTACTTC. This encodes CASSEPPVKLAGVYEQYF. The chain carries TRBV2 and TRBJ2-7; 11 positions agree with TRBD2. V dropped 2 bases and J dropped 4; count of bases not matched to a gene: 13. Germline loops: CDR1 SNHLY, CDR2 FYNNEI. The CDR3 totals 18 residues. Full variable domain (remainder filled in from reference TRBV2 and TRBJ2-7): EPEVTQTPSHQVTQMGQEVILRCVPISNHLYFYWYRQILGQKVEFLVSFYNNEISEKSEIFDDQFSVERPDGSNFTLKIRSTKLEDSAMYFCASSEPPVKLAGVYEQYFGPGTRLTVT.

This clone was seen once. CDR3 coding DNA: TGCGCCAGCAGCCCCGGGACAGGGTCCTACGAGCAGTACTTC. This encodes CASSPGTGSYEQYF. The V gene is TRBV4-1, the J gene TRBJ2-7, with TRBD1 matching 9 bases. The CDR3 extends over 14 amino acids. V shed 4 bases, J shed 1 base, and the junction held 2 bases outside the gene matches. Germline V CDR1 and CDR2: MGHRA, YSYEKL.

The V gene is TRBV6-5, the J gene TRBJ2-2; D may be TRBD2 (6 bases). V dropped 6 bases and J dropped 5 bases, with 10 bases sitting between them. CDR1 is MNHEY, CDR2 SVGAGI, per germline. This CDR3 spans 13 amino acids. The CDR3 region is CASRKEGTGELFF. Here the CDR3 DNA reads TGTGCCAGCAGAAAGGAGGGAACCGGGGAGCTGTTTTTT.

The chain combines TRBV30 with TRBJ2-2; no reliable D call. V lost 1 base, J lost 1 base, and 4 bases lay in between. The CDR3 has 13 amino acids. Germline V gene lookup returns CDR1 GTSNPN and CDR2 SVGIG (reference sequence). The CDR3 loop reads CAWSGVNTGELFF. CDR3 in DNA: TGTGCCTGGAGTGGGGTGAACACCGGGGAGCTGTTTTTT.

V is TRBV9 and J is TRBJ2-7; 7 nucleotides line up with TRBD2. V gave up 2 bases and J gave up 3 bases; unmatched junction bases: 5. The CDR3 contains 14 residues. CDR1 is SGDLS, CDR2 YYNGEE, per germline. Written as DNA, the CDR3 is TGTGCCAGCAGCGTCGGGGGGTTCGGCTACGAGCAGTACTTC. Amino acid sequence: CASSVGGFGYEQYF.

The CDR3 DNA reads as TGTGCCAGCAGCACCTTCGATAGCAATCAGCCCCAGCATTTT. It is translated as CASSTFDSNQPQHF. The V and J genes are TRBV7-2 and TRBJ1-5; D not resolved. V shed 5 bases and J shed 0 bases, with 8 bases lying between them. CDR1 is SGHTA, CDR2 FQGNSA, per germline. This CDR3 contains 14 residues.

The rearrangement uses TRBV7-6 and TRBJ1-5; D call uncertain. Trimming took off 8 bases at V and 4 bases at J, with 6 bases between the two ends. The CDR3 loop spans 11 amino acids. Per the germline V gene, CDR1 is SGHVS and CDR2 is FNYEAQ. The CDR3 coding sequence is TGTGCCAGCGGAGAAAATCAGCCCCAGCATTTT. It translates to CASGENQPQHF.